Listed here are 18 T cell receptor beta chains from one sample, sequenced in a study of T-cell reconstitution after alpha-beta-depleted transplantation in children. During its preparation, the TCRbeta library received unique molecular identifiers. One entry per CDR3 protein, called by TCRdb with MiXCR from the PCR reads. Seen here are a few hundred thousand distinct CDR3 sequences, roughly 15% observed once, and the top ten hold approximately 29%. Sequences were derived from PBMCs, mostly from graft donor cells, sampled 360 days after TCRalphabeta/CD19-depleted stem cell transplant. The receptors were gathered from a boy younger than two who had a stem cell transplant for Wiskott-Aldrich syndrome, so the T cells may come from the graft donor.

The rearrangement links TRBV6-5 to TRBJ2-7; TRBD1 might be the D (5 bases). The CDR3 is made up of 14 amino acids. The germline V gene encodes CDR1 MNHEY and CDR2 SVGAGI. V was clipped by 2 bases and J by 7 bases, with 15 bases between them. The CDR3 reads CASSYMTEPREQYF. The CDR3 nucleotides read TGTGCCAGCAGTTACATGACAGAGCCTCGGGAGCAGTACTTC.

The V gene is TRBV12-3 or TRBV12-4, the J gene TRBJ2-3; no reliable D call. This CDR3 has 15 amino acids. The ends were cut back, 3 bases at V and 5 bases at J, with 15 bases in the middle. The CDR3 DNA sequence: TGTGCCAGCAGTTTGAGAGGCCCCAATGGAGATACGCAGTATTTT. Its translation: CASSLRGPNGDTQYF.

J is TRBJ1-5 and V is TRBV18; tentative D call: TRBD1 (5 bases). Trimming left V 5 bases short and J 1 base short, with 9 bases between. The CDR3 loop spans 14 amino acids. Looked up from germline, CDR1 is KGHSH and CDR2 is LQKENI. The DNA for the CDR3 is TGTGCCAGCTCATCGGACAAAAGCAATCAGCCCCAGCATTTT. Encoded protein: CASSSDKSNQPQHF. The complete variable domain, with remaining parts taken from reference TRBV18 and TRBJ1-5, reads NAGVMQNPRHLVRRRGQEARLRCSPMKGHSHVYWYRQLPEEGLKFMVYLQKENIIDESGMPKERFSAEFPKEGPSILRIQQVVRGDSAAYFCASSSDKSNQPQHFGDGTRLSIL.

Many counts were recorded for this clonotype. The chain is built from TRBV12-3 or TRBV12-4 and TRBJ1-3, with D unresolved. There are 11 residues in the CDR3. V was cut by 11 bases and J by 2 bases, with 7 bases left in between. The CDR3 sequence is CAARTGNTIYF. CDR3 DNA sequence: TGTGCCGCACGGACTGGAAACACCATATATTTT.

The chain recombines TRBV11-2 with TRBJ2-2; 7 bases match TRBD1. The germline CDR1 and CDR2 sequences are SGHAT and FQNNGV. The CDR3 consists of 18 residues. The trim removed 5 bases at V and 0 bases at J, leaving 12 bases unmatched. The CDR3 is CASSPQKQGQTNTGELFF. DNA of the CDR3: TGTGCCAGCAGCCCCCAAAAACAGGGGCAAACGAACACCGGGGAGCTGTTTTTT.

V usage is TRBV7-9 and J usage is TRBJ2-7; TRBD1 agrees at 7 bases. V was pared by 1 base and J by 6 bases, with 3 bases of the junction left unmatched. The length of the CDR3 is 13 residues. Looked up from germline, CDR1 is SEHNR and CDR2 is FQNEAQ (reference sequence). CDR3: CASSLEWTGEQYF. The CDR3 DNA reads as TGTGCCAGCAGCTTAGAATGGACAGGCGAGCAGTACTTC. The full variable domain, in which reference TRBV7-9 and TRBJ2-7 provide the parts outside the CDR3, is DTGVSQNPRHKITKRGQNVTFRCDPISEHNRLYWYRQTLGQGPEFLTYFQNEAQLEKSRLLSDRFSAERPKGSFSTLEIQRTEQGDSAMYLCASSLEWTGEQYFGPGTRLTVT.

The rearrangement joins TRBV24-1 to TRBJ2-1; 9 nucleotides align to TRBD1. Germline V gives CDR1 KGHDR, CDR2 SFDVKD. V lost 4 bases and J lost 3; bases outside the gene matches: 3. The CDR3 has 15 residues. CDR3 sequence reads: CATSDGTGHYNEQFF. In DNA, the CDR3 is TGTGCCACCAGTGACGGGACAGGGCACTACAATGAGCAGTTCTTC.

This clonotype was seen more than once but under ten times. The genes are TRBV4-3 and TRBJ2-5, with D maybe TRBD1 (6 bases). V was shortened by 1 base and J by 0 bases, with 9 bases between the two germline ends. This CDR3 region has 15 residues. Germline V CDR1 and CDR2: LGHNA, YSLEER. CDR3: CASSQAGTNQETQYF. Here the CDR3 DNA reads TGCGCCAGCAGCCAAGCCGGGACAAACCAAGAGACCCAGTACTTC.

The rearrangement links TRBV5-6 to TRBJ2-1; D not resolved. V was pared by 2 bases and J by 3 bases, with 9 bases between. This CDR3 comprises 14 residues. Germline V gene data show CDR1 as SGHDT and CDR2 as YYEEEE. This chain's CDR3 is CASSFGEIYNEQFF. In DNA, the CDR3 is TGTGCCAGCAGCTTTGGCGAGATCTACAATGAGCAGTTCTTC.

This clonotype was picked up a small number of times. The rearrangement uses TRBV28 and TRBJ1-2; D is undetermined. The CDR3 spans 12 residues. Germline CDR1 is MDHEN and CDR2 is SYDVKM. Trimming took off 2 bases at V and 5 bases at J, with 6 bases between the two ends. The DNA for the CDR3 is TGTGCCAGCAGTTTACCACGTTATGGCTACACCTTC. Translation gives CASSLPRYGYTF.

The rearrangement links TRBV2 to TRBJ1-4; D not certain. There are 12 residues in the CDR3. Trimming stripped 6 bases from V and 7 bases from J, with 9 bases between. Germline V gives CDR1 SNHLY, CDR2 FYNNEI. This chain's CDR3 is CASRFTVEKLFF. The CDR3 DNA is TGTGCCAGCAGGTTCACGGTTGAAAAACTGTTTTTT.

The chain employs TRBV20-1 and TRBJ1-5; weak D call: TRBD1 (5 bases). Germline V CDR1 and CDR2: DFQATT, SNEGSKA (reference sequence). V was cut by 1 base and J by 2 bases, with 12 bases left in between. The CDR3 spans 15 residues. The CDR3 sequence is CSARVAGKGNQPQHF. The CDR3 bases are TGCAGTGCTAGAGTGGCAGGGAAGGGCAATCAGCCCCAGCATTTT.

This clonotype was picked up a small number of times. V and J are TRBV5-1 and TRBJ2-7; the D is unclear. The CDR3 covers 16 residues. CDR1 and CDR2 (germline): SGHRS, YFSETQ. Between the trimmed V and J ends, which lost 3 bases and 6 bases, there was a span of 22 bases. CDR3 DNA sequence: TGCGCCAGCAGCTCGGACGCTAGGGTCCTCTCCACCGAGCAGTACTTC. It specifies CASSSDARVLSTEQYF. Filled out from reference TRBV5-1 and TRBJ2-7, the complete variable domain reads KAGVTQTPRYLIKTRGQQVTLSCSPISGHRSVSWYQQTPGQGLQFLFEYFSETQRNKGNFPGRFSGRQFSNSRSEMNVSTLELGDSALYLCASSSDARVLSTEQYFGPGTRLTVT.

This clonotype was observed a handful of times. Written as DNA, the CDR3 is TGCAGTGTAGTAATTCTAGCCAAAAACATTCAGTACTTC. Translated, it gives CSVVILAKNIQYF. The chain links TRBV20-1 to TRBJ2-4; D remains ambiguous. The V gene's germline CDR1 is DFQATT and CDR2 SNEGSKA (reference sequence). The CDR3 consists of 13 residues. Deletions cut 7 bases from V and 0 bases from J, with 10 bases between.

This clonotype was counted only a few times. This chain uses TRBV20-1 with TRBJ2-6; no definite D call. Germline values: CDR1 DFQATT, CDR2 SNEGSKA (reference sequence). V lost 5 bases and J 1 base, leaving 3 bases between the germline ends. The CDR3 is 12 residues long. CDR3 bases: TGCAGTGCTGAGTCTGGGGCCAACGTCCTGACTTTC. Its protein product is CSAESGANVLTF.

The chain joins TRBV5-1 to TRBJ2-7, with D maybe TRBD1 (6 bases). Germline assignment: CDR1 SGHRS and CDR2 YFSETQ. CDR3 length equals 21 residues. With 4 bases removed from V and 0 bases from J, the gap between germline ends came to 32 bases. CDR3 residues: CASSRSGHRNQRLPYSYEQYF. The CDR3 DNA reads as TGCGCCAGCAGCCGTTCGGGACACCGCAATCAGAGACTACCTTACTCCTACGAGCAGTACTTC.

The chain uses TRBV5-1 and TRBJ1-2; D is unresolved. This CDR3 spans 15 amino acids. V was trimmed by 0 bases and J by 2 bases, leaving 11 bases between them. Germline-derived CDR1 and CDR2 are SGHRS and YFSETQ. The CDR3 is CASSLDVGKNYGYTF. As DNA, the CDR3 is TGCGCCAGCAGCTTGGATGTAGGGAAGAACTATGGCTACACCTTC.

This clonotype was seen a handful of times. V is TRBV4-1 and J is TRBJ2-7; 10 bases match TRBD1. The CDR3 contains 19 residues. Germline CDR1 reads MGHRA; CDR2 reads YSYEKL. J lost 0 bases, V lost 4 bases, and 15 bases had no gene match. CDR3 bases: TGCGCCAGCAGCCTACCAACCGGGACAGGGGCCCTTAGCTCCTACGAGCAGTACTTC. It yields the protein CASSLPTGTGALSSYEQYF.